The source of this T cell receptor beta chain is a study of Graves' ophthalmopathy and Graves' hyperthyroidism. Many counts were recorded for this clonotype. Beta-chain TCR CDR3 regions were amplified from RNA transcripts. Amplification began with first-round RT-PCR using HTBI primers, then second-round multiplex PCR was performed. TCRdb re-called the multiplex PCR reads with MiXCR, one entry per CDR3 protein. Among more than 550,000 distinct CDR3 sequences listed, over 40% were seen once. CDR1 is SGHTA and CDR2 is FQGNSA in the germline V gene. V was clipped by 2 bases and J by 4 bases, with 9 bases between them. CDR3 length equals 14 residues. Moderate-to-severe activity, CAS ≥3, NOSPECS ≥4 and duration under 3 months were recorded for donors with ophthalmopathy. The authors diagnosed from clinical symptoms, serum thyroxine, TRAb, thyroid ultrasound and orbital computed tomography.

The sample was peripheral blood. The rearrangement links TRBV7-2 to TRBJ1-3; D is undetermined. This sequence originates from an adult man with Graves' ophthalmopathy. The CDR3 here is CASSLKVGGNTIYF. The CDR3 DNA follows: TGTGCCAGCAGCTTAAAGGTTGGAGGAAACACCATATATTTT. Variable domain in full (rest from reference TRBV7-2 and TRBJ1-3): GAGVSQSPSNKVTEKGKDVELRCDPISGHTALYWYRQSLGQGLEFLIYFQGNSAPDKSGLPSDRFSAERTGGSVSTLTIQRTQQEDSAVYLCASSLKVGGNTIYFGEGSWLTVV.